What follows are 23 T cell receptor beta chains derived from one specimen sequenced in a study of T cell responses to AZD1222 COVID-19 vaccine. Data came from immunoSEQ multiplex PCR; TCRdb stores just in-frame clones and leaves some out. The data hold 150,000 to 200,000 clones, with roughly 92% observed a single time. The sample here was peripheral blood, taken 28 days after the second dose of the MenACWY control vaccine. The receptors were sampled from an adult who received the MenACWY meningococcal vaccine as a control.

The chain has TRBV7-9 and TRBJ2-3, with D possibly TRBD2 on 5 matching bases. V was trimmed by 2 bases and J by 2 bases, leaving 8 bases between them. Germline V gene lookup returns CDR1 SEHNR and CDR2 FQNEAQ (reference sequence). This CDR3 region has 14 residues. The CDR3: CASSLTLDTDTQYF. The CDR3 region has the DNA TGTGCCAGCAGCTTAACACTAGACACAGATACGCAGTATTTT.

V is TRBV11-2 and J is TRBJ2-3, with D possibly being TRBD1 (5 bases). Germline V gene sequence: CDR1 SGHAT, CDR2 FQNNGV. The CDR3 spans 17 residues. Trimming left V 2 bases short and J 4 bases short, with 19 bases between. The CDR3 loop is CASSLIGQGIGPDTQYF. In DNA form, the CDR3 reads TGTGCCAGCAGCTTAATAGGGCAGGGTATAGGTCCAGATACGCAGTATTTT. Full variable domain (remainder filled in from reference TRBV11-2 and TRBJ2-3): EAGVAQSPRYKIIEKRQSVAFWCNPISGHATLYWYQQILGQGPKLLIQFQNNGVVDDSQLPKDRFSAERLKGVDSTLKIQPAKLEDSAVYLCASSLIGQGIGPDTQYFGPGTRLTVL.

The chain is built from TRBV10-3 and TRBJ1-3; weak D call: TRBD1 (6 bases). The CDR3 sequence is 13 residues long. Trimming removed 3 bases at V and 3 bases at J, with 6 bases between. Germline V gene sequence: CDR1 ENHRY, CDR2 SYGVKD. The CDR3 loop is CAISEGGGNTIYF. Here the CDR3 DNA reads TGTGCCATCAGTGAAGGGGGTGGAAACACCATATATTTT.

The genes are TRBV10-3 and TRBJ2-5; a weak D match, TRBD2 (5 bases). Germline loops: CDR1 ENHRY, CDR2 SYGVKD. The CDR3 contains 12 residues. Trimming stripped 5 bases from V and 4 bases from J, with 8 bases between. CDR3 in DNA: TGTGCCATCAGTTCGACTACAGAGACCCAGTACTTC. As protein: CAISSTTETQYF.

This clone occurred once. The CDR3 here is CASSKGGILYGYTF. Here the CDR3 DNA reads TGTGCCAGCAGCAAAGGGGGGATTCTCTATGGCTACACCTTC. The chain uses TRBV21-1 and TRBJ1-2. TRBV21-1 is a documented pseudogene. The CDR3 spans 14 residues.

The rearrangement joins TRBV6-5 to TRBJ2-7; 8 bases map to TRBD1. This CDR3 is built from 15 residues. CDR1 is MNHEY, CDR2 SVGAGI, per germline. The J segment lost 2 bases and the V segment lost 8 bases, leaving 11 bases of the junction unmatched. The CDR3 bases are TGTGCCAGCGCATACGCGACAGGGGCCCCCTACGAGCAGTACTTC. Amino acid sequence: CASAYATGAPYEQYF.

The CDR3 nucleotides read TGTGCCTGGAGTGATCCAGGGGGCACTAATGAAAAACTGTTTTTT. Protein product: CAWSDPGGTNEKLFF. The V and J genes are TRBV30 and TRBJ1-4; 8 bases are a match to TRBD1. Germline V gene lookup returns CDR1 GTSNPN and CDR2 SVGIG (reference sequence). This CDR3 is 15 amino acids long. Germline trimming cut 1 base from V and 2 bases from J; bases unmatched to any gene: 3.

The chain has TRBV28 and TRBJ2-5, with TRBD1 as a possible D gene (8 bases). V was shortened by 5 bases and J by 5 bases, with 18 bases between the two germline ends. The CDR3 runs 15 residues. Germline-derived CDR1 and CDR2 are MDHEN and SYDVKM. The CDR3 loop is CASSPGGAGEETQYF. CDR3 in DNA: TGTGCCAGCAGTCCAGGGGGCGCGGGGGAGGAGACCCAGTACTTC.

This chain joins TRBV11-3 and TRBJ2-7, with no clear D. The CDR3 loop spans 14 amino acids. Germline V gives CDR1 SGHNT, CDR2 YENEEA. The V and J ends lost 2 bases and 3 bases respectively, with 11 bases between them. CDR3 amino acids: CASSLSAKLYEQYF. In nucleotides, the CDR3 is TGTGCCAGCAGCTTATCTGCTAAACTCTACGAGCAGTACTTC.

J is TRBJ2-3 and V is TRBV7-3, with D perhaps TRBD2 (5 bases). The CDR3 length is 15 residues. The germline V and J ends were trimmed by 6 bases and 2 bases, with 15 bases remaining between them. Germline V gives CDR1 SGHTA, CDR2 FQGTGA. The DNA of the CDR3 is TGTGCCAGCAGTTCCCTGGGGAGTTCCACAGATACGCAGTATTTT. Translated: CASSSLGSSTDTQYF.

The rearrangement uses TRBV7-9 and TRBJ1-4; tentatively, D is TRBD1 (6 bases). The CDR3 is made up of 17 amino acids. V lost 8 bases to trimming and J lost 4 bases, with 23 bases between them. Germline values: CDR1 SEHNR, CDR2 FQNEAQ (reference sequence). CDR3 in DNA: TGTGCCAGCTCAACCCGGCGGTCAGAACAGGGTAATGAAAAACTGTTTTTT. This gives the protein CASSTRRSEQGNEKLFF.

The chain joins TRBV3-1 (or the pseudogene TRBV3-2) to TRBJ1-6; D uncertain. Germline CDR1 is LGHDT and CDR2 is YNNKEL (reference sequence). The CDR3 length is 17 residues. Trimming stripped 2 bases from V and 0 bases from J, with 11 bases between. The CDR3 sequence: CASSQKLRSSYNSPLHF. In DNA, the CDR3 is TGTGCCAGCAGCCAAAAGTTGAGGAGCTCCTATAATTCACCCCTCCACTTT.

This rearrangement joins TRBV5-4 to TRBJ1-1; 8 bases map to TRBD1. The CDR3 is made up of 12 amino acids. V shed 3 bases, J shed 10 bases, and the junction held 5 bases outside the gene matches. The V gene's germline CDR1 is SGHNT and CDR2 YYREEE (reference sequence). The CDR3 region is CASSSTGAGAFF. CDR3 bases: TGTGCCAGCAGCTCGACAGGGGCGGGAGCTTTCTTT. The variable domain in full, completed from reference TRBV5-4 and TRBJ1-1, reads ETGVTQSPTHLIKTRGQQVTLRCSSQSGHNTVSWYQQALGQGPQFIFQYYREEENGRGNFPPRFSGLQFPNYSSELNVNALELDDSALYLCASSSTGAGAFFGQGTRLTVV.

This rearrangement joins TRBV30 to TRBJ2-5, with 8 bases matching TRBD1. Trimming at V came to 3 bases and at J to 2 bases, leaving 8 bases not matched to a gene. CDR1 is GTSNPN and CDR2 is SVGIG in the germline V gene (reference sequence). The CDR3 length is 15 residues. CDR3 nucleotides: TGTGCCTGGAGGAAGCTACAGGGGGGACAAGAGACCCAGTACTTC. It translates to CAWRKLQGGQETQYF.

This chain links TRBV10-3 with TRBJ2-2; 8 positions agree with TRBD1. Germline V gene lookup returns CDR1 ENHRY and CDR2 SYGVKD. This CDR3 region has 16 residues. The V and J ends lost 3 bases and 2 bases, in that order; junction bases with no gene match: 5. The CDR3 loop reads CAISESQGANTGELFF. Written as DNA, the CDR3 is TGTGCCATCAGTGAATCCCAGGGGGCCAACACCGGGGAGCTGTTTTTT.

The J gene is TRBJ1-5, the V gene TRBV9; D may be TRBD1 (5 bases). The germline V and J ends were trimmed by 0 bases and 1 base, with 20 bases remaining between them. The CDR3 is 19 residues long. CDR1 is SGDLS, CDR2 YYNGEE, per germline. CDR3 loop: CASSVAETRGSGSNQPQHF. As DNA, the CDR3 is TGTGCCAGCAGCGTAGCTGAAACGCGGGGGTCTGGGAGCAATCAGCCCCAGCATTTT.

The V and J genes are TRBV6-2 or TRBV6-3 and TRBJ2-4; D remains ambiguous. This CDR3 region has 15 residues. CDR1 and CDR2 from the germline V gene are MNHEY and SVGEGT. V lost 2 bases and J lost 0, with 8 bases in between. The CDR3 region is CASSYELVAKNIQYF. CDR3 nucleotide sequence: TGTGCCAGCAGTTACGAGTTAGTAGCCAAAAACATTCAGTACTTC.

V is TRBV27 and J is TRBJ2-7, with a weak D call TRBD2 (5 bases). Trimming shortened V by 6 bases and J by 6 bases, and 18 bases separated the two germline ends. CDR3 length: 14 residues. Germline loops: CDR1 MNHEY, CDR2 SMNVEV (reference sequence). CDR3 residues: CASSPSASAGEQYF. The CDR3 DNA follows: TGTGCCAGCAGCCCATCGGCCTCCGCGGGCGAGCAGTACTTC.

The chain combines TRBV19 with TRBJ1-1; possibly TRBD1 for D (6 bases). This CDR3 has 14 residues. The V gene lost 5 bases and the J gene lost 0 bases, with 10 bases spanning the gap. The germline V gene has CDR1 LNHDA and CDR2 SQIVND (reference sequence). The CDR3: CASSSGTLNTEAFF. CDR3 sequence (DNA): TGTGCCAGTAGTTCCGGGACATTGAACACTGAAGCTTTCTTT.

As for this clone: A read error may produce the germline difference seen at one junction end. The chain couples TRBV7-7 to TRBJ2-5; D not certain. The CDR3 runs to 13 residues. CDR1 and CDR2 (germline): SSHAT, FNYEAQ (reference sequence). The CDR3 region is CASSPPGYQTQYF. CDR3 in DNA: TGTGCTAGCAGCCCTCCTGGGTACCAGACCCAGTACTTC.

Turning to this clone: Other DNA variants within this sample encode the same CDR3. The chain combines TRBV3-1 (or the pseudogene TRBV3-2) with TRBJ1-1; D not resolved. Trimming took 2 bases from V and 0 from J, leaving 1 base between them. Per the germline V gene, CDR1 is LGHDT and CDR2 is YNNKEL (reference sequence). The CDR3 is made up of 12 amino acids. CDR3 region: CASSQLNTEAFF. The CDR3, as DNA: TGTGCCAGCAGCCAACTGAACACTGAAGCTTTCTTT.

The chain employs TRBV29-1 and TRBJ1-6; no firm D call. The CDR3 runs to 14 residues. Trimming took 7 bases from V and 7 from J, leaving 17 bases between them. The V gene's germline CDR1 is SQVTM and CDR2 ANQGSEA. CDR3 protein: CSASDRGQNSPLHF. As DNA, the CDR3 is TGCAGCGCTTCTGACCGAGGCCAGAATTCACCCCTCCACTTT.

This chain uses TRBV5-4 with TRBJ1-5; 7 bases match TRBD1. J lost 5 bases, V lost 0 bases, and 11 bases had no gene match. Germline V gene lookup returns CDR1 SGHNT and CDR2 YYREEE (reference sequence). The CDR3 is 17 amino acids. Here the CDR3 DNA reads TGTGCCAGCAGCTTGGCCGAGACCGGGACAGAGTATCAGCCCCAGCATTTT. Its protein is CASSLAETGTEYQPQHF.